This TCR beta chain was identified during a study of shared clonotypes between healthy human individuals. Assay: immunoSEQ multiplex PCR; the TCRdb copy retains only in-frame clones and omits some. The sample has some 2.1 million clones; 90% to 95% are singletons. General observations from the study: In the sorted subsets, rarefaction showed sequencing was incomplete despite large depth.

Naivety among CD8 cells was defined by CD45RO negativity and positive CCR7 selection, thereby excluding terminally differentiated effector memory CD45RA+ cells. Points on this clone: The antigen is unknown.

This sequence originates from a young man in good health. Some clones in this sample may be carry-over from other donors' samples. Sequencing used naive CD8+ T cells from PBMCs.

The CDR3 loop reads CASSQDRVEGETQYF. The DNA of the CDR3 is TGCGCCAGCAGCCAAGATAGGGTGGAGGGGGAGACCCAGTACTTC. The gene calls are TRBV4-1 and TRBJ2-5; D might be TRBD2 (6 bases). Trimming removed 0 bases from V and 5 bases from J, with 13 bases in between. The CDR3 covers 15 residues. Germline values: CDR1 MGHRA, CDR2 YSYEKL.